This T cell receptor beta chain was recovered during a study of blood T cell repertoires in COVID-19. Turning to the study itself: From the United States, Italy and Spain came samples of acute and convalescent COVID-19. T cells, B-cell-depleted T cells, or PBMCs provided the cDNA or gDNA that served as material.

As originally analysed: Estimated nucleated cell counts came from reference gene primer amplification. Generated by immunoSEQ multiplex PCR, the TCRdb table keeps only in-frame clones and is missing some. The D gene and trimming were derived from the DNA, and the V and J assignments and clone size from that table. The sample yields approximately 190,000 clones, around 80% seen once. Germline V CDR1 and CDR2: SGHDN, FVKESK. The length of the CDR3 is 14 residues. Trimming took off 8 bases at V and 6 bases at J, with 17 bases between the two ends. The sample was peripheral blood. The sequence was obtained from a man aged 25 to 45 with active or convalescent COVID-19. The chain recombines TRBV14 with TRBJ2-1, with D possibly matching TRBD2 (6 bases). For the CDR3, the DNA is TGTGCCAGCGGTACTAGCAATACTCTCAATGAGCAGTTCTTC. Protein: CASGTSNTLNEQFF.